These T cell receptor beta chains were read from a single sample in a study of blood T cells in healthy people across ages. TCRdb re-called the 5' RACE reads with MiXCR, one entry per CDR3 protein. Among 1.5 million to 2 million distinct CDR3 sequences, 28% were seen once, and the ten largest hold around 7.7%. Sequences were obtained from blood. All receptors derive from a woman in her 30s in good health. Each CDR3 is given with its conserved first and last residue. The D gene is left open where the match is weak. Rows may omit the clone size; those that give it use once, few, many or a size class.

J gene: TRBJ2-7
V gene: TRBV12-3/TRBV12-4
D gene: -
clone size: few
CDR3 protein: CVSTQGAGPYEQYF
CDR3 DNA: TGTGTCAGCACCCAGGGTGCGGGGCCTTACGAGCAGTACTTC

J gene: TRBJ2-1
V gene: TRBV12-3/TRBV12-4
D gene: -
clone size: -
CDR3 protein: CASSREQGYNEQFF
CDR3 DNA: TGTGCCAGCAGCCGAGAACAGGGCTACAATGAGCAGTTCTTC

J gene: TRBJ2-1
V gene: TRBV5-1
D gene: TRBD2
clone size: few
CDR3 protein: CASSLVKGTSGDYNEQFF
CDR3 DNA: TGCGCCAGCAGCTTGGTTAAGGGGACTAGCGGGGATTACAATGAGCAGTTCTTC

J gene: TRBJ2-5
V gene: TRBV15
D gene: TRBD2
clone size: few
CDR3 protein: CATSASGGARETQYF
CDR3 DNA: TGTGCCACCAGCGCAAGCGGGGGGGCGAGGGAGACCCAGTACTTC

J gene: TRBJ1-6
V gene: TRBV20-1
D gene: -
clone size: many
CDR3 protein: CSAPGTPISALHF
CDR3 DNA: TGCAGTGCCCCCGGGACCCCTATCTCCGCCCTCCACTTT

J gene: TRBJ2-2
V gene: TRBV15
D gene: -
clone size: few
CDR3 protein: CATSRANTGELFF
CDR3 DNA: TGTGCCACCAGCAGAGCTAACACCGGGGAGCTGTTTTTT

J gene: TRBJ2-3
V gene: TRBV12-3/TRBV12-4
D gene: -
clone size: -
CDR3 protein: CASSFQGVPDVQYF
CDR3 DNA: TGTGCCAGCAGTTTCCAAGGGGTACCAGATGTGCAATATTTT

J gene: TRBJ2-3
V gene: TRBV7-2
D gene: TRBD2
clone size: -
CDR3 protein: CASSPGSGSGRDTQYF
CDR3 DNA: TGTGCCAGCAGCCCCGGTAGCGGGAGTGGGAGAGATACGCAGTATTTT

J gene: TRBJ1-5
V gene: TRBV7-9
D gene: -
clone size: -
CDR3 protein: CASSPGVAGQPQHF
CDR3 DNA: TGTGCCAGCAGCCCAGGGGTTGCGGGCCAGCCCCAGCATTTT

J gene: TRBJ1-2
V gene: TRBV20-1
D gene: TRBD1
clone size: few
CDR3 protein: CSASRGAVDYTF
CDR3 DNA: TGCAGTGCCTCCAGGGGGGCGGTTGACTACACCTTC

J gene: TRBJ2-1
V gene: TRBV7-2
D gene: TRBD2
clone size: -
CDR3 protein: CASSSQTSGEQFF
CDR3 DNA: TGTGCCAGCAGCTCACAAACTAGCGGAGAGCAGTTCTTC

J gene: TRBJ1-1
V gene: TRBV5-1
D gene: -
clone size: many
CDR3 protein: CASSLDAAVAFF
CDR3 DNA: TGCGCCAGCAGCTTGGATGCGGCGGTAGCTTTCTTT

J gene: TRBJ2-1
V gene: TRBV2
D gene: -
clone size: few
CDR3 protein: CASRTSFEQFF
CDR3 DNA: TGTGCCAGCAGGACTAGTTTCGAGCAGTTCTTC

J gene: TRBJ2-4
V gene: TRBV3-1
D gene: -
clone size: once
CDR3 protein: CASSRLASDEQYF
CDR3 DNA: TGTGCCAGCAGCCGGCTAGCGTCGGATGAGCAGTACTTC

J gene: TRBJ2-7
V gene: TRBV7-2
D gene: TRBD2
clone size: many
CDR3 protein: CASSPQVAGYEQYF
CDR3 DNA: TGTGCCAGCAGCCCCCAGGTAGCGGGGTACGAGCAGTACTTC

J gene: TRBJ1-3
V gene: TRBV30
D gene: -
clone size: -
CDR3 protein: CAWSVGSGNTIYF
CDR3 DNA: TGTGCCTGGAGTGTAGGTTCTGGAAACACCATATATTTT

J gene: TRBJ2-1
V gene: TRBV7-2
D gene: TRBD2
clone size: -
CDR3 protein: CASSFSRWTSIDNEQFF
CDR3 DNA: TGTGCCAGCAGCTTTAGCCGGTGGACTAGTATCGACAATGAGCAGTTCTTC

J gene: TRBJ2-5
V gene: TRBV21-1
D gene: -
clone size: -
CDR3 protein: CASSKALWTSGQETQYF
CDR3 DNA: TGTGCCAGCAGCAAAGCGCTGTGGACTAGCGGACAAGAGACCCAGTACTTC

J gene: TRBJ1-2
V gene: TRBV5-1
D gene: -
clone size: -
CDR3 protein: CASSSDGTLLYGYTF
CDR3 DNA: TGCGCCAGCAGCTCGGACGGGACACTCTTATATGGCTACACCTTC

J gene: TRBJ1-5
V gene: TRBV11-2
D gene: -
clone size: -
CDR3 protein: CASSDLGQAQPQHF
CDR3 DNA: TGTGCCAGCAGCGACTTAGGGCAGGCCCAGCCCCAGCATTTT

J gene: TRBJ1-2
V gene: TRBV28
D gene: -
clone size: -
CDR3 protein: CAISFARQGSNYGYTF
CDR3 DNA: TGTGCCATCAGCTTCGCTCGGCAGGGTTCTAACTATGGCTACACCTTC

J gene: TRBJ1-2
V gene: TRBV20-1
D gene: -
clone size: -
CDR3 protein: CSARRRSSNYGNTF
CDR3 DNA: TGCAGTGCTCGAAGACGCAGTTCTAACTATGGCAACACCTTC